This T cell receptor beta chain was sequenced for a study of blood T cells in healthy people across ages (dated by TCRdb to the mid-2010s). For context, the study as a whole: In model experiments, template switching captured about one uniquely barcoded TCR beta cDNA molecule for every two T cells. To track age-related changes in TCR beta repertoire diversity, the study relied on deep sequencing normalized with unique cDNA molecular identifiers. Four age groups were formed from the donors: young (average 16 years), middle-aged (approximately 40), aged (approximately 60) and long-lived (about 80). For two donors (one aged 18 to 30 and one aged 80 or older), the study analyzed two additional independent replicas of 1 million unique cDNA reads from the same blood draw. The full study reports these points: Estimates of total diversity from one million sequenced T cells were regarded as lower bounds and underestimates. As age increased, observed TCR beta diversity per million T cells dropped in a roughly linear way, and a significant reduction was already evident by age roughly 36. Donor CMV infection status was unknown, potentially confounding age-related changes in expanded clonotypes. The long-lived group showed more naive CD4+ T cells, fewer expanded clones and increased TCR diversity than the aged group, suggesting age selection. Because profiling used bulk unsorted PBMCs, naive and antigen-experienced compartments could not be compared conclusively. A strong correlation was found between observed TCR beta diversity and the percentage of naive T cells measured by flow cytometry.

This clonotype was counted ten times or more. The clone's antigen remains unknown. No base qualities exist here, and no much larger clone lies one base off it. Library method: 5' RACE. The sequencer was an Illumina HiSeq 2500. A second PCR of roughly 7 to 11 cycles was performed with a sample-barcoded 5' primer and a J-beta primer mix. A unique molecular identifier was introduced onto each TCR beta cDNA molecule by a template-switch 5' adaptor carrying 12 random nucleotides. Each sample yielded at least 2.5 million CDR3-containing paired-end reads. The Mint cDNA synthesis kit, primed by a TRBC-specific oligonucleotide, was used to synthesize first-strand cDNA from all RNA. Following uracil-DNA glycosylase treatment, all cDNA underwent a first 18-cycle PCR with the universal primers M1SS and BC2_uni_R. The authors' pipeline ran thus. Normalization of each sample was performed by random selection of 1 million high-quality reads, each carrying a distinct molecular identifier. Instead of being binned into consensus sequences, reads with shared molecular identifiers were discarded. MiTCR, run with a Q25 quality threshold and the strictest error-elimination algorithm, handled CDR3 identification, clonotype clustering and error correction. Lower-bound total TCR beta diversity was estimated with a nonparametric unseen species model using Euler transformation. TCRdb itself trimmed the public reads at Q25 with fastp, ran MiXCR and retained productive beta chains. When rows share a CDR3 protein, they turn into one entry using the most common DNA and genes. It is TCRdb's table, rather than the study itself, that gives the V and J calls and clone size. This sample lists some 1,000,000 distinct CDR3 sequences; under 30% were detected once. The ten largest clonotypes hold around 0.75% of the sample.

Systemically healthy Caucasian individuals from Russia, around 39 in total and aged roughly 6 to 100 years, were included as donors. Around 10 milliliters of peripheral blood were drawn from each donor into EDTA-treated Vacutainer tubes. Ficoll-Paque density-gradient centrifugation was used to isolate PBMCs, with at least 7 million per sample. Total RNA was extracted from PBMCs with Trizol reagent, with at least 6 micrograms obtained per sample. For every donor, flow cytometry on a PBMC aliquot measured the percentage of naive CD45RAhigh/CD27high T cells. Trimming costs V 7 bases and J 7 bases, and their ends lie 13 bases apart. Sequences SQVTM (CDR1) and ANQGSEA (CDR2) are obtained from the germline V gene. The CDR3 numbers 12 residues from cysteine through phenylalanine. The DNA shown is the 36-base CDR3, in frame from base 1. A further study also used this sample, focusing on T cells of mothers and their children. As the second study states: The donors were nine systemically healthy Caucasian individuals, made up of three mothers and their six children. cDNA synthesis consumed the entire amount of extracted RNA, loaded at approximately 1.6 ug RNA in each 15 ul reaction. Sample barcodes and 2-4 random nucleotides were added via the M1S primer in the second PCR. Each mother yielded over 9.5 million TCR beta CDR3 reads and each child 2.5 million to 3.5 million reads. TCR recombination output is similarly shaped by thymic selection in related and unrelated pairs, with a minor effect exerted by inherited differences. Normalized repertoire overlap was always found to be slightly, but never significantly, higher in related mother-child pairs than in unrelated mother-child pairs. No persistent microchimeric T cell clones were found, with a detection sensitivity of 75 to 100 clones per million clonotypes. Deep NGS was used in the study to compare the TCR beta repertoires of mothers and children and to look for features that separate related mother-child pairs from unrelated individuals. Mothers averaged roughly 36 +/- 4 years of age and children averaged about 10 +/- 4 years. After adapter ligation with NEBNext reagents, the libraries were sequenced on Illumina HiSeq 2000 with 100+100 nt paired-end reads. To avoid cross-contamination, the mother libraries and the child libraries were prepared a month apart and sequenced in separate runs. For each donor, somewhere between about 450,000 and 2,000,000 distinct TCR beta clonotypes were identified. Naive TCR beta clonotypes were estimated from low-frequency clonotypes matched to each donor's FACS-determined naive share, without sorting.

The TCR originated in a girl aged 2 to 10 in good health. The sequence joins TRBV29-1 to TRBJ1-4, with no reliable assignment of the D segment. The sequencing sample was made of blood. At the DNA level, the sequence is TGCAGCGCCGGGTCCGGGCGTGAAAAACTGTTTTTT. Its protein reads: CSAGSGREKLFF.